This T cell receptor (beta chain) came from a study of blood T cell repertoires in COVID-19. Overall study context: COVID-19 samples collected from the United States, Italy and Spain covered acute and convalescent phases. T cells, B-cell-depleted T cells, or PBMCs provided the cDNA or gDNA that served as material.

CDR3 length: 12 residues. Germline values: CDR1 MNHEY, CDR2 SVGAGI. In the source study's methods: From reference gene primer amplification, estimates of nucleated cell counts were derived. Profiled with immunoSEQ multiplex PCR; TCRdb holds only in-frame clones, not every one. Clonal size and the V and J genes are those of that table, whereas D and trimming came from the DNA. The sample has some 260,000 clones, more than 75% seen once. Sample: peripheral blood. The receptor's source is a woman in her 40s who had recovered from COVID-19. This chain links TRBV6-5 with TRBJ2-6, with D unresolved. DNA for the CDR3: TGTGTCTCTAGCTCTGGGGCCAACGTCCTGACTTTC. The encoded protein is CVSSSGANVLTF.